The entry below describes one T cell receptor beta chain. The data are from a study of blood T cell repertoires in COVID-19. Study information: Whether acute or convalescent, the COVID-19 samples came from the United States, Italy and Spain.

In the source study's methods: Scientists estimated how many nucleated cells there were by amplifying reference gene primers. Clones were sequenced by immunoSEQ multiplex PCR, and TCRdb holds only the in-frame ones, with some missing. That table gives V, J and clone size, and the DNA gave D and trimming. This table has about 330,000 clones, roughly 90% appearing once. The CDR3 covers 15 residues. The germline gives CDR1 SGHAT, CDR2 FQDESV (reference sequence). After removal of 5 bases from V and 6 bases from J, the junction contained 7 bases not matched to a gene. This TCR was recovered from a woman aged 50 to 60 with active or convalescent COVID-19. Sequencing input: peripheral blood. This chain uses TRBV11-1 with TRBJ2-1; 10 bases are shared with TRBD1. The CDR3, as DNA: TGTGCCAGCAGCACCCGGACAGGGGGGAGCAATGAGCAGTTCTTC. It specifies CASSTRTGGSNEQFF.